This entry describes one T cell receptor beta chain. The antigen is unknown. This table comes from immunoSEQ multiplex PCR, and its TCRdb copy is limited to in-frame clones, with some not included. The sample holds approximately 410,000 clones; 85% to 90% are singletons and the top ten take roughly 4%. This sample stems from a study of Ad26.COV2.S vaccination and SARS-CoV-2 variants. Regarding the study as a whole: In TCR breadth and depth analyses, total T cell responses may have been underestimated.

Treatment: around 19 received Ad26.COV2.S at low or high dose, single or two shots; 5 received placebo; per-sample allocation not given. The study sampled participants on day 63 after the first vaccine or placebo injection. The germline V gene encodes CDR1 SGDLS and CDR2 YYNGEE. The CDR3 loop spans 15 amino acids. V lost 3 bases, J lost 1 base, and 4 bases stayed unmatched. Sequenced here: peripheral blood, sampled in a trial of Ad26.COV2.S vaccine versus placebo. The rearrangement uses TRBV9 and TRBJ2-5, with TRBD2 identical over 9 bases. This TCR was recovered from a person between 18 and 60 years old who received the Ad26.COV2.S COVID-19 vaccine or a placebo. The CDR3 is CASSDGAGGQETQYF. As DNA, the CDR3 is TGTGCCAGCAGCGACGGAGCGGGGGGCCAAGAGACCCAGTACTTC.